A selection of T cell receptor beta chains follows, all from one sample in a study of T cells after yellow fever vaccination. TCRdb re-derived calls from the 5' RACE reads in MiXCR, one entry per CDR3 protein. The sample yields fewer than 35,000 distinct CDR3 sequences, 8% to 11% seen once. Sequencing was performed on PBMCs, either bulk or a sorted T-cell subset (CD4+, CD8+, memory, or dextramer-sorted; not recorded which), taken around 15 days after the first yellow fever vaccination. The receptors shown here come from a man younger than 35 who received the YFV17D yellow fever vaccine. CDR3s leave out the opening cysteine and the closing phenylalanine or tryptophan. The order of the fields is CDR3 length, V gene, J gene, CDR3 protein.

len: 13; v_gene: TRBV9; j_gene: TRBJ2-1; CDR3aa: ASSPGGVGYNEQF
len: 13; v_gene: TRBV7-2; j_gene: TRBJ2-2; CDR3aa: ASSLVGGLSGELF
len: 11; v_gene: TRBV7-2; j_gene: TRBJ2-1; CDR3aa: ASSLTPSGEQF
len: 12; v_gene: TRBV7-3; j_gene: TRBJ2-1; CDR3aa: ASSLLAASNEQF
len: 13; v_gene: TRBV20-1; j_gene: TRBJ2-2; CDR3aa: SARTGGTGTGELF
len: 12; v_gene: TRBV24-1; j_gene: TRBJ2-3; CDR3aa: ATSEPSITDTQY
len: 11; v_gene: TRBV6-1; j_gene: TRBJ2-2; CDR3aa: ASKRGNTGELF
len: 13; v_gene: TRBV6-5; j_gene: TRBJ2-5; CDR3aa: ASRALSGNQETQY
len: 13; v_gene: TRBV7-2; j_gene: TRBJ1-5; CDR3aa: ASSPSGTALRPQH
len: 12; v_gene: TRBV5-6; j_gene: TRBJ1-1; CDR3aa: ASSLVGAGTEAF
len: 13; v_gene: TRBV7-2; j_gene: TRBJ2-1; CDR3aa: ASSYYTGTSNEQF
len: 13; v_gene: TRBV20-1; j_gene: TRBJ1-4; CDR3aa: SARGRAPGYEKLF
len: 12; v_gene: TRBV4-2; j_gene: TRBJ2-2; CDR3aa: ASSQELAAGELF
len: 11; v_gene: TRBV7-2; j_gene: TRBJ2-2; CDR3aa: ASSPSKAGELF
len: 11; v_gene: TRBV12-3/TRBV12-4; j_gene: TRBJ2-2; CDR3aa: ASNGIHTGELF
len: 14; v_gene: TRBV10-3; j_gene: TRBJ2-1; CDR3aa: AIRGTSGGAINEQF
len: 10; v_gene: TRBV7-9; j_gene: TRBJ2-1; CDR3aa: ASSLTGDEQF
len: 13; v_gene: TRBV3-1; j_gene: TRBJ2-2; CDR3aa: ASTPSQRGAGELF
len: 12; v_gene: TRBV6-5; j_gene: TRBJ2-2; CDR3aa: ASSSLEYTGELF
len: 13; v_gene: TRBV7-9; j_gene: TRBJ1-1; CDR3aa: ASSLAVPWNTEAF
len: 11; v_gene: TRBV20-1; j_gene: TRBJ2-7; CDR3aa: SASRGGWSEQY
len: 13; v_gene: TRBV20-1; j_gene: TRBJ2-5; CDR3aa: SAITGRSARETQY
len: 11; v_gene: TRBV6-1; j_gene: TRBJ2-7; CDR3aa: ASSPLGRHEQY
len: 19; v_gene: TRBV13; j_gene: TRBJ2-3; CDR3aa: ASSSELVCRRGGLVSNTQY
len: 11; v_gene: TRBV7-9; j_gene: TRBJ2-5; CDR3aa: ASSPPRTETQY
len: 16; v_gene: TRBV5-5; j_gene: TRBJ2-6; CDR3aa: ASSFSMGLPSGANVLT
len: 13; v_gene: TRBV5-6; j_gene: TRBJ2-1; CDR3aa: ASSLGAGGRNEQF
len: 14; v_gene: TRBV11-2; j_gene: TRBJ2-1; CDR3aa: ASSLLSPEYYNEQF
len: 10; v_gene: TRBV12-3/TRBV12-4; j_gene: TRBJ2-1; CDR3aa: ASSLLGGEQF
len: 13; v_gene: TRBV5-1; j_gene: TRBJ1-3; CDR3aa: ASSLEWGTGNTIY
len: 13; v_gene: TRBV7-2; j_gene: TRBJ1-2; CDR3aa: ASSPRDSVLYGYT
len: 12; v_gene: TRBV5-1; j_gene: TRBJ2-3; CDR3aa: ASSFGGPTDTQY
len: 10; v_gene: TRBV29-1; j_gene: TRBJ1-2; CDR3aa: SVVGSPYGYT
len: 15; v_gene: TRBV4-2; j_gene: TRBJ2-3; CDR3aa: ASSPHQAGPSTDTQY
len: 12; v_gene: TRBV7-2; j_gene: TRBJ1-1; CDR3aa: ASSPDGSNTEAF
len: 12; v_gene: TRBV5-1; j_gene: TRBJ2-7; CDR3aa: ASSLVSPHYEQY
len: 14; v_gene: TRBV11-2; j_gene: TRBJ2-1; CDR3aa: ASIPSGGGSYNEQF
len: 15; v_gene: TRBV3-1; j_gene: TRBJ2-5; CDR3aa: ASCQATASGGLETQY
len: 13; v_gene: TRBV14; j_gene: TRBJ1-1; CDR3aa: ASSPLSGMGTEAF
len: 12; v_gene: TRBV28; j_gene: TRBJ2-5; CDR3aa: ASSLSRGLETQY